The present T cell receptor beta chain was sequenced within a study of cytotoxic CD8 clonotypes in ibrutinib-treated CLL. There are 15 residues in the CDR3. CDR1 is SGHTA and CDR2 is FQGNSA in the germline V gene. The V and J ends lost 5 bases and 1 base respectively, with 9 bases between them. Deep sequencing aimed at 1 in 200,000 to 1 in 1 million T cells' resolution. The repertoire was sequenced with immunoSEQ multiplex PCR; TCRdb's copy has only in-frame clones and lacks some. The sample lists 120,000 to 150,000 clones; approximately 80% were seen once. This TCR was sampled from a human donor with chronic lymphocytic leukemia. The genes are TRBV7-2 and TRBJ2-6, with TRBD1 as a possible D gene (5 bases). The specimen comprised PBMCs, sampled after 12 months of ibrutinib treatment. This CDR3 reads CASSKTESGANVLTF. In DNA, the CDR3 is TGTGCCAGCAGCAAGACAGAGTCTGGGGCCAACGTCCTGACTTTC.